Presented here are 30 T cell receptor beta chains from one specimen sequenced in a study of cytomegalovirus exposure and HLA in healthy donors. In the PCR, 60 Vbeta and 13 Jbeta primers were used. Sequencing was performed with immunoSEQ multiplex PCR; in TCRdb, only in-frame clones are kept and a portion is missing. Of 100,000 or so clones in the sample, approximately 80% are singletons; the top ten hold more than 0.95%. Material for sequencing was PBMCs. Source of these receptors: a woman between 18 and 29 years old in good health and CMV-seronegative.

This chain uses TRBV28 with TRBJ1-3, with D unclear. Germline CDR1 and CDR2: MDHEN and SYDVKM. Trimming took off 6 bases at V and 8 bases at J, with 14 bases between the two ends. This CDR3 is 13 amino acids long. For the CDR3, the DNA is TGTGCCAGCAGCCCGGCCCAGCGAGACACCATATATTTT. It codes for CASSPAQRDTIYF.

The chain is built from TRBV2 and TRBJ2-1, with 7 bases that match TRBD1. V lost 7 bases and J lost 15; bases outside the gene matches: 9. The length of the CDR3 is 11 residues. Germline V gene lookup returns CDR1 SNHLY and CDR2 FYNNEI. CDR3 in amino acids: CASILDRHWFF. Here the CDR3 DNA reads TGTGCCAGCATCCTGGACAGGCATTGGTTCTTC.

Concerning this clone: Relative to the germline gene, one junction end is altered; a read error may explain this. The rearrangement links TRBV7-9 to TRBJ2-7, with D uncertain. Germline CDR1 is SEHNR and CDR2 is FQNEAQ (reference sequence). The CDR3 is made up of 12 amino acids. The CDR3 nucleotides are TGTTCCAGCACCCAAGGAACGCGCTCTGGGCACTTC. This gives the protein CSSTQGTRSGHF.

The chain joins TRBV7-5 to TRBJ1-4; the table's D call, TRBD1, has no DNA check behind it. TRBV7-5 is flagged as a pseudogene. The CDR3 totals 18 residues. In DNA, the CDR3 is TGTGCCAGAAGCCCCCGGTGGCAGCTGGGCGAGTGTAATGAAAAACTGTTTTTT. Translated, it gives CARSPRWQLGECNEKLFF.

This clone appeared a few times. This CDR3 reads CASSQGLATGSDTQYF. In DNA form, the CDR3 reads TGCGCCAGCAGCCAAGGCCTAGCTACTGGGTCGGATACGCAGTATTTT. This sequence joins TRBV4-3 and TRBJ2-3; a weak D match, TRBD2 (5 bases). This CDR3 is built from 16 residues. CDR1 LGHNA and CDR2 YSLEER come from the germline V gene. Trimming cost V 1 base and J 6 bases, with 17 bases left between them.

The rearrangement uses TRBV18 and TRBJ1-2; 12 nucleotides match TRBD1. Germline trimming cut 8 bases from V and 5 bases from J; bases unmatched to any gene: 12. This CDR3 is built from 16 residues. Germline assignment: CDR1 KGHSH and CDR2 LQKENI. The CDR3 region is CASPLKRDRGLYGYTF. Here the CDR3 DNA reads TGTGCCAGCCCACTCAAACGGGACAGGGGGCTGTATGGCTACACCTTC.

This clone was counted a single time. This sequence joins TRBV7-8 and TRBJ2-7; 7 nucleotides agree with TRBD2. The V segment lost 0 bases and the J segment 4 bases; nucleotides outside the gene matches: 6. This CDR3 region has 15 residues. From germline, CDR1 is SGHVS and CDR2 FQNEAQ. The CDR3 loop reads CASSLALTSLYEQYF. The CDR3 DNA is TGTGCCAGCAGCTTAGCCCTGACTAGCCTTTACGAGCAGTACTTC.

This chain connects TRBV7-2 to TRBJ2-5; D is unclear. The CDR3 sequence is 13 residues long. The germline CDR1 and CDR2 sequences are SGHTA and FQGNSA. Trimming removed 5 bases from V and 3 bases from J, with 10 bases in between. CDR3 DNA: TGTGCCAGCAGCAGAACTTCTGAAGAGACCCAGTACTTC. Translated, it gives CASSRTSEETQYF. The full variable domain, in which reference TRBV7-2 and TRBJ2-5 provide the parts outside the CDR3, is GAGVSQSPSNKVTEKGKDVELRCDPISGHTALYWYRQSLGQGLEFLIYFQGNSAPDKSGLPSDRFSAERTGGSVSTLTIQRTQQEDSAVYLCASSRTSEETQYFGPGTRLLVL.

A few counts support this clone. The DNA for the CDR3 is TGTGCCAGCACCCTAGACAGGGCGGGGGAGACCCAGTACTTC. Encoded protein: CASTLDRAGETQYF. J is TRBJ2-5 and V is TRBV11-2, with D possibly being TRBD1 (7 bases). CDR1 SGHAT and CDR2 FQNNGV come from the germline V gene. V was shortened by 7 bases and J by 5 bases, with 17 bases between the two germline ends. The CDR3 is 14 amino acids.

The V call is TRBV9, the J call TRBJ1-3, with D hard to call. Germline CDR1 is SGDLS and CDR2 is YYNGEE. This CDR3 is 13 amino acids long. The germline V and J ends were trimmed by 4 bases and 6 bases, with 11 bases remaining between them. CDR3: CASSPSSQNTIYF. Here the CDR3 DNA reads TGTGCCAGCAGCCCTAGTAGTCAAAACACCATATATTTT.

J is TRBJ2-1 and V is TRBV4-3, with 7 positions matching TRBD2. The trim removed 0 bases at V and 1 base at J, leaving 15 bases unmatched. This CDR3 contains 20 residues. Germline V gives CDR1 LGHNA, CDR2 YSLEER. The CDR3 coding sequence is TGCGCCAGCAGCCAAGATGCAGGACCCTATAACGGGGGGTCCTACAATGAGCAGTTCTTC. Residues: CASSQDAGPYNGGSYNEQFF.

The chain recombines TRBV19 with TRBJ1-2, with a weak D call TRBD1 (5 bases). Germline CDR1 LNHDA, CDR2 SQIVND (reference sequence). This CDR3 is built from 13 residues. Trimming took 3 bases from V and 3 from J, leaving 8 bases between them. The CDR3 loop is CASSMGQHYGYTF. DNA of the CDR3: TGTGCCAGTAGTATGGGGCAGCACTATGGCTACACCTTC.

This clone was found a few times. The chain is built from TRBV11-1 and TRBJ1-1; 10 nucleotides align to TRBD1. The germline gives CDR1 SGHAT, CDR2 FQDESV (reference sequence). V trimming: 5 bases; J trimming: 4 bases; junction bases outside the gene matches: 7. The CDR3 sequence is 15 residues long. The CDR3 loop is CASSRGTGEVTEAFF. The CDR3 nucleotides are TGTGCCAGCAGCAGGGGGACAGGGGAAGTCACTGAAGCTTTCTTT.

The chain combines TRBV11-2 with TRBJ2-7, with D unclear. The V gene's germline CDR1 is SGHAT and CDR2 FQNNGV. V dropped 1 base and J dropped 4 bases, with 8 bases sitting between them. The CDR3 spans 13 residues. CDR3 DNA: TGTGCCAGCAGCTTAGGAACTGTATACGAGCAGTACTTC. It specifies CASSLGTVYEQYF.

This clone has only one observation. The chain is built from TRBV19 and TRBJ1-2; possibly TRBD1 for D (5 bases). The CDR3 has 16 amino acids. The germline CDR1 and CDR2 sequences are LNHDA and SQIVND (reference sequence). V shed 7 bases and J shed 2 bases, with 20 bases lying between them. The CDR3 loop is CASTSGSGSINYGYTF. In nucleotides, the CDR3 is TGTGCCAGTACCTCAGGGTCCGGATCAATAAACTATGGCTACACCTTC.

The chain uses TRBV5-6 and TRBJ2-5; TRBD1 aligns across 8 bases. The CDR3 length is 14 residues. The germline V gene encodes CDR1 SGHDT and CDR2 YYEEEE. With V trimmed by 0 bases and J by 8 bases, 6 bases remained unmatched. The CDR3 protein is CASSLGQGADTQYF. The CDR3, as DNA: TGTGCCAGCAGCTTGGGGCAGGGGGCTGACACCCAGTACTTC.

The CDR3 loop reads CASRSSPDRYTEQYF. In DNA, the CDR3 is TGCGCCAGCAGGTCTTCCCCGGACAGGTATACGGAGCAGTACTTC. The V and J genes are TRBV5-1 and TRBJ2-7, with 7 bases matching TRBD1. The CDR3 extends over 15 amino acids. Germline trimming cut 5 bases from V and 7 bases from J; bases unmatched to any gene: 15. The germline V gene encodes CDR1 SGHRS and CDR2 YFSETQ. The variable domain in full, with the rest retrieved from reference TRBV5-1 and TRBJ2-7, is KAGVTQTPRYLIKTRGQQVTLSCSPISGHRSVSWYQQTPGQGLQFLFEYFSETQRNKGNFPGRFSGRQFSNSRSEMNVSTLELGDSALYLCASRSSPDRYTEQYFGPGTRLTVT.

This clone is a singleton in its sample. The V gene is TRBV7-9, the J gene TRBJ1-3; D is unclear. Between the trimmed V and J ends, which lost 1 base and 2 bases, there was a span of 12 bases. Germline V gene data show CDR1 as SEHNR and CDR2 as FQNEAQ (reference sequence). There are 16 residues in the CDR3. For the CDR3, the DNA is TGTGCCAGCAGCTTAGGCGGCAGTGAAACTGGAAACACCATATATTTT. Residues: CASSLGGSETGNTIYF. The whole variable domain, filled in from reference TRBV7-9 and TRBJ1-3, reads DTGVSQNPRHKITKRGQNVTFRCDPISEHNRLYWYRQTLGQGPEFLTYFQNEAQLEKSRLLSDRFSAERPKGSFSTLEIQRTEQGDSAMYLCASSLGGSETGNTIYFGEGSWLTVV.

The V gene is TRBV27, the J gene TRBJ2-7; D gene uncertain. V shed 5 bases and J shed 0 bases, with 20 bases lying between them. Germline loops: CDR1 MNHEY, CDR2 SMNVEV (reference sequence). This CDR3 is built from 17 residues. CDR3 region: CASSPKAGLLSSYEQYF. The CDR3 coding sequence is TGTGCCAGCAGTCCCAAAGCCGGGTTATTAAGCTCCTACGAGCAGTACTTC.

The chain uses TRBV6-5 and TRBJ1-2; TRBD1 might be the D (6 bases). The germline V gene has CDR1 MNHEY and CDR2 SVGAGI. V lost 6 bases to trimming and J lost 2 bases, with 16 bases between them. CDR3 size: 15 residues. CDR3 amino acids: CASSPNLRGNYGYTF. DNA for the CDR3: TGTGCCAGCAGCCCAAACCTCAGGGGCAACTATGGCTACACCTTC.

This rearrangement joins TRBV9 to TRBJ1-6; TRBD1 aligns across 9 bases. The J segment lost 10 bases and the V segment lost 3 bases, leaving 8 bases of the junction unmatched. The CDR3 is 15 amino acids. CDR1 SGDLS and CDR2 YYNGEE come from the germline V gene. The CDR3 spells CASSAAGQGQSPLHF. The CDR3 region has the DNA TGTGCCAGCAGCGCCGCGGGACAGGGCCAATCACCCCTCCACTTT.

The V call is TRBV6-5, the J call TRBJ1-5; no reliable D call. The CDR3 covers 16 residues. Trimming cost V 4 bases and J 0 bases, with 13 bases left between them. Germline V lookup: CDR1 MNHEY, CDR2 SVGAGI. The CDR3 protein is CASSSERADSNQPQHF. The CDR3 DNA sequence: TGTGCCAGCAGTTCTGAGCGGGCGGATAGCAATCAGCCCCAGCATTTT.

The chain joins TRBV18 to TRBJ2-7; TRBD1 matches at 11 bases. CDR1 is KGHSH and CDR2 is LQKENI in the germline V gene. This CDR3 is built from 15 residues. V dropped 4 bases and J dropped 1; count of bases not matched to a gene: 3. As DNA, the CDR3 is TGTGCCAGCTCACTAGGGACAGGGGGATCCTACGAGCAGTACTTC. This translates into CASSLGTGGSYEQYF.

This chain connects TRBV9 to TRBJ2-5, with 8 bases matching TRBD2. V was pared by 4 bases and J by 3 bases, with 14 bases of the junction left unmatched. This CDR3 spans 17 amino acids. Germline-derived CDR1 and CDR2 are SGDLS and YYNGEE. This CDR3 is CASSPGERGFPKETQYF. The CDR3 nucleotides are TGTGCCAGCAGCCCGGGCGAGCGGGGGTTCCCCAAAGAGACCCAGTACTTC.

This sequence joins TRBV4-3 and TRBJ1-6, with D perhaps TRBD1 (6 bases). CDR1 and CDR2 (germline): LGHNA, YSLEER. Between the trimmed V and J ends, which lost 3 bases and 5 bases, there was a span of 11 bases. The CDR3 runs to 15 residues. The CDR3 here is CASSHKDSDNSPLHF. CDR3 sequence (DNA): TGCGCCAGCAGCCACAAGGACAGTGATAATTCACCCCTCCACTTT.

This clone was observed many times. The chain is built from TRBV28 and TRBJ1-2; no reliable D call. Germline loops: CDR1 MDHEN, CDR2 SYDVKM. The V and J ends lost 8 bases and 1 base respectively, with 8 bases between them. The CDR3 is made up of 12 amino acids. The CDR3 DNA follows: TGTGCCAGCGGAGAAAATAACTATGGCTACACCTTC. Its protein is CASGENNYGYTF.

This chain links TRBV7-2 with TRBJ1-3; 8 bases map to TRBD1. The germline gives CDR1 SGHTA, CDR2 FQGNSA. V gave up 4 bases and J gave up 2 bases; unmatched junction bases: 13. The CDR3 sequence is 18 residues long. The CDR3 protein is CASSSGVGQGFTGNTIYF. The CDR3 DNA reads as TGTGCCAGCAGCTCCGGGGTAGGACAGGGCTTTACTGGAAACACCATATATTTT.

This chain links TRBV27 with TRBJ2-5, with 12 positions matching TRBD2. Germline V lookup: CDR1 MNHEY, CDR2 SMNVEV (reference sequence). Unmatched junction bases numbered 4, after V lost 4 bases and J lost 7 bases. There are 14 residues in the CDR3. CDR3 sequence: CASSSSGGDRTQYF. The CDR3 coding sequence is TGTGCCAGCAGTTCTAGCGGGGGGGATAGGACCCAGTACTTC.

This rearrangement joins TRBV29-1 to TRBJ2-3, with D possibly TRBD2 on 5 matching bases. V was cut by 3 bases and J by 1 base, with 8 bases left in between. Germline V gene data show CDR1 as SQVTM and CDR2 as ANQGSEA. The length of the CDR3 is 13 residues. The CDR3 coding sequence is TGCAGCGTTGACTGGACTGGCACAGATACGCAGTATTTT. It is translated as CSVDWTGTDTQYF.

This clone was detected only once. Here the CDR3 DNA reads TGTGCCATCAGTGAGTCTCCGGGGGACTATGGCTACACCTTC. Translation: CAISESPGDYGYTF. V is TRBV10-3 and J is TRBJ1-2; maybe TRBD1 (5 bases). Trimming stripped 0 bases from V and 3 bases from J, with 8 bases between. CDR1 is ENHRY and CDR2 is SYGVKD in the germline V gene. The CDR3 contains 14 residues.